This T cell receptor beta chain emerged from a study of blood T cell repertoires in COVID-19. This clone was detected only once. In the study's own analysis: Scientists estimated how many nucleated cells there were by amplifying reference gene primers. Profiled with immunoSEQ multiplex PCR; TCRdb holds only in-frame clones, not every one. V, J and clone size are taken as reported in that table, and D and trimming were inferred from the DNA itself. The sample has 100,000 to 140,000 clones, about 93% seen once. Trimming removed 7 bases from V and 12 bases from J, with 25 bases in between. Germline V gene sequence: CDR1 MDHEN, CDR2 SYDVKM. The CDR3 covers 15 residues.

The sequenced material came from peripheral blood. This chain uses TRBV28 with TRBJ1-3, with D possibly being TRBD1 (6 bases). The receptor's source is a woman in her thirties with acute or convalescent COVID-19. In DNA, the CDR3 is TGTGCCAGCACCCTGAGGGTCACAGGGCTAGGGATCATATATTTT. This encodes CASTLRVTGLGIIYF.